This entry lists 12 T cell receptor beta chains sequenced from one sample in a study of blood T cell repertoires in COVID-19. Libraries were prepared by immunoSEQ multiplex PCR; TCRdb keeps only in-frame clonotypes and omits some of them. This table has some 150,000 clones, over 80% appearing once. What was sequenced was peripheral blood. These receptors were collected from a woman in her forties or fifties with acute or convalescent COVID-19.

The CDR3 loop reads CASRDGQGSPEQYF. The DNA for the CDR3 is TGTGCCAGCAGGGACGGACAGGGAAGCCCCGAGCAGTACTTC. V gene TRBV6-5 combines with J gene TRBJ2-7; 8 bases align to TRBD1. V was clipped by 6 bases and J by 6 bases; unmatched bases: 10. The germline V gene encodes CDR1 MNHEY and CDR2 SVGAGI. The CDR3 spans 14 residues.

The chain combines TRBV10-3 with TRBJ2-1, with TRBD1 matching over 8 bases. Germline CDR1 and CDR2: ENHRY and SYGVKD. There are 15 residues in the CDR3. The V segment lost 7 bases and the J segment 6 bases; nucleotides outside the gene matches: 11. The CDR3 reads CAITPDRGVGNEQFF. CDR3 in DNA: TGTGCCATCACTCCTGACAGGGGAGTGGGCAATGAGCAGTTCTTC.

The CDR3 DNA reads TGTGCCAGCAGCTTGGTGCCAGGGTCTACTCAGCCCCAGCATTTT. Its translation is CASSLVPGSTQPQHF. The rearrangement links TRBV5-4 to TRBJ1-5, with D possibly being TRBD1 (5 bases). CDR1 is SGHNT, CDR2 YYREEE, per germline (reference sequence). The CDR3 loop spans 15 amino acids. V was shortened by 0 bases and J by 6 bases, with 13 bases between the two germline ends.

The rearrangement uses TRBV12-3 or TRBV12-4 and TRBJ2-7, with a possible D match to TRBD1 (6 bases). The CDR3 has 13 amino acids. Trimming left V 6 bases short and J 7 bases short, with 16 bases between. The CDR3 reads CASRLPGTPEQYF. The CDR3 region has the DNA TGTGCCAGCAGACTACCCGGGACACCTGAGCAGTACTTC.

The rearrangement links TRBV24-1 to TRBJ2-3, with D uncertain. The germline V and J ends were trimmed by 1 base and 0 bases, with 7 bases remaining between them. The germline V gene encodes CDR1 KGHDR and CDR2 SFDVKD. The CDR3 runs to 15 residues. DNA of the CDR3: TGTGCCACCAGTGATTTTGCGGAAAGCACAGATACGCAGTATTTT. It is translated as CATSDFAESTDTQYF.

The gene calls are TRBV7-3 and TRBJ1-1; D is possibly TRBD1 (5 bases). V was clipped by 6 bases and J by 5 bases, with 19 bases between them. Germline V gene sequence: CDR1 SGHTA, CDR2 FQGTGA. The CDR3 runs 15 residues. The DNA for the CDR3 is TGTGCCAGCAGGCCTTCAGGGAACCGGCTGACTGAAGCTTTCTTT. Translated, it gives CASRPSGNRLTEAFF.

The genes are TRBV19 and TRBJ1-6, with 7 bases fitting TRBD1. The V and J ends lost 8 bases and 5 bases, in that order; junction bases with no gene match: 6. The germline gives CDR1 LNHDA, CDR2 SQIVND (reference sequence). The CDR3 runs to 14 residues. The CDR3 bases are TGTGCCAGTGCACAGGGGATGAATAATTCACCCCTCCACTTT. Translated: CASAQGMNNSPLHF.

The chain uses TRBV19 and TRBJ2-2, with 11 bases lining up with TRBD2. Per the germline V gene, CDR1 is LNHDA and CDR2 is SQIVND (reference sequence). The CDR3 loop spans 16 amino acids. The J segment lost 1 base and the V segment lost 7 bases, leaving 5 bases of the junction unmatched. The CDR3 is CASNLGLAGNTGELFF. The CDR3 nucleotides are TGTGCCAGTAACCTAGGACTAGCGGGGAACACCGGGGAGCTGTTTTTT.

A single count supports this clone. The genes are TRBV28 and TRBJ2-1, with 8 positions matching TRBD1. The CDR3 length is 16 residues. The ends lost 6 bases at V and 0 bases at J; junction bases unmatched: 7. CDR1 and CDR2 from the germline V gene are MDHEN and SYDVKM. The CDR3 here is CASRGTGASSYNEQFF. The DNA for the CDR3 is TGTGCCAGCAGGGGGACAGGTGCTAGCTCCTACAATGAGCAGTTCTTC.

This clone has just one count. V gene TRBV6-5 combines with J gene TRBJ1-2, with D possibly TRBD1 on 5 matching bases. The V end lost 0 bases, the J end lost 6 bases, and 8 bases lay between the germline ends. The CDR3 has 13 residues. CDR1 and CDR2 from the germline V gene are MNHEY and SVGAGI. The CDR3 region is CASSYSGGDGYTF. DNA for the CDR3: TGTGCCAGCAGTTACTCGGGGGGAGATGGCTACACCTTC.

This chain links TRBV19 with TRBJ2-2; no clear D. This CDR3 spans 10 amino acids. Deletions cut 10 bases from V and 4 bases from J, with 4 bases between. In germline, CDR1 is LNHDA, CDR2 SQIVND (reference sequence). The CDR3 sequence is CATFTGELFF. The CDR3 DNA reads TGTGCCACCTTCACCGGGGAGCTGTTTTTT.

The chain is built from TRBV5-1 and TRBJ1-1, with 10 bases aligning to TRBD1. V was pared by 0 bases and J by 0 bases, with 2 bases of the junction left unmatched. The CDR3 length is 16 residues. Germline V gives CDR1 SGHRS, CDR2 YFSETQ. The CDR3 nucleotides read TGCGCCAGCAGCTTGGGGGACAGGGGCATGAACACTGAAGCTTTCTTT. Amino acid sequence: CASSLGDRGMNTEAFF.